Listed here is a single T cell receptor beta chain. What it binds is unknown. Germline is not matched at one junction end, which may reflect a read error. The study ran its PCR with 60 Vbeta and 13 Jbeta primers. TCRdb keeps only in-frame clones here, not all; method: immunoSEQ multiplex PCR. The sample shows around 140,000 clones, 75% to 85% of them seen only once. The data derive from a study of cytomegalovirus exposure and HLA in healthy donors. Study findings and constraints: TCR beta sequences numbering around 15,000 were associated with HLA alleles at 0.05 false discovery rate in a later analysis.

Germline CDR1 and CDR2: SGHVS and FNYEAQ. The CDR3 runs to 13 residues. The clonotype originates from a woman in her 40s in good health and CMV-seropositive. This chain connects TRBV7-6 to TRBJ2-7; D possibly corresponds to TRBD1 (6 bases). Sequenced: PBMCs. The chain's CDR3 is CASSLSRGYKQYF. In DNA, the CDR3 is TGTGCCAGCAGCTTAAGCAGGGGCTACAAGCAGTACTTC. Full variable domain (outside the CDR3, taken from reference TRBV7-6 and TRBJ2-7): GAGVSQSPRYKVTKRGQDVALRCDPISGHVSLYWYRQALGQGPEFLTYFNYEAQQDKSGLPNDRFSAERPEGSISTLTIQRTEQRDSAMYRCASSLSRGYKQYFGPGTRLTVT.